One sample yielded the 18 T cell receptor beta chains listed below, sequenced in a study of CD8 T cells in ankylosing spondylitis. TCRdb re-derived calls from the 5' RACE reads in MiXCR, one entry per CDR3 protein. The sample carries 150,000 or so distinct CDR3 sequences, around 32% recorded once. The sample consisted of synovial fluid, either unsorted or a sorted T cell fraction (not recorded which). The receptor source for this set is a male donor with ankylosing spondylitis.

This clonotype was detected a few times. V gene TRBV12-3 or TRBV12-4 combines with J gene TRBJ2-1, with 9 bases fitting TRBD2. The CDR3 totals 16 residues. V gave up 6 bases and J gave up 4 bases; unmatched junction bases: 10. This chain's CDR3 is CASSQTLAGFYNEQFF. The CDR3 region has the DNA TGTGCCAGCAGCCAGACTCTAGCGGGGTTTTACAATGAGCAGTTCTTC.

This clonotype was counted a single time. The CDR3 sequence is CASRDRAQYF. For the CDR3, the DNA is TGTGCCAGCAGGGACAGGGCCCAGTACTTC. The V call is TRBV2, the J call TRBJ2-5, with 8 bases identical to TRBD1. This CDR3 region has 10 residues. Per germline, CDR1 SNHLY and CDR2 FYNNEI. V shed 6 bases and J 9 bases; nucleotides not matched to a gene: 0. The whole variable domain, filled in from reference TRBV2 and TRBJ2-5, reads EPEVTQTPSHQVTQMGQEVILRCVPISNHLYFYWYRQILGQKVEFLVSFYNNEISEKSEIFDDQFSVERPDGSNFTLKIRSTKLEDSAMYFCASRDRAQYFGPGTRLLVL.

This clonotype was seen a few times. The chain uses TRBV5-1 and TRBJ2-4; the D call may be TRBD1 or TRBD2 (5 bases each). Trimming shortened V by 5 bases and J by 0 bases, and 15 bases separated the two germline ends. Germline V gives CDR1 SGHRS, CDR2 YFSETQ. This CDR3 has 16 amino acids. The CDR3 here is CASRVGDHLAKNIQYF. CDR3 nucleotide sequence: TGCGCCAGCAGGGTCGGGGACCATCTAGCCAAAAACATTCAGTACTTC.

The sample holds a few counts of this clonotype. The V call is TRBV2, the J call TRBJ2-7; 7 bases match TRBD1. Germline CDR1 reads SNHLY; CDR2 reads FYNNEI. CDR3 length: 13 amino acids. J lost 2 bases, V lost 7 bases, and 5 bases had no gene match. CDR3 coding DNA: TGTGCCAGCAAGGGCGACAGGGCCTACGAGCAGTACTTC. Translating gives CASKGDRAYEQYF.

The chain carries TRBV5-1 and TRBJ2-5; D remains ambiguous. CDR3 length equals 14 residues. Germline-derived CDR1 and CDR2 are SGHRS and YFSETQ. V was shortened by 0 bases and J by 2 bases, with 8 bases between the two germline ends. DNA of the CDR3: TGCGCCAGCAGCTTGGACCCCAAACAAGAGACCCAGTACTTC. Encoded protein: CASSLDPKQETQYF.

The chain couples TRBV4-1 to TRBJ2-1, with TRBD2 identical over 7 bases. The V and J ends lost 4 bases and 3 bases, in that order; junction bases with no gene match: 15. The CDR3 is 18 residues long. CDR1 is MGHRA and CDR2 is YSYEKL in the germline V gene. CDR3 amino acids: CASSRTVGRSKVYNEQFF. CDR3 nucleotides: TGCGCCAGCAGCCGTACGGTCGGGAGGTCCAAAGTCTACAATGAGCAGTTCTTC.

The chain couples TRBV12-3 or TRBV12-4 to TRBJ1-6; D unresolved. This CDR3 has 16 amino acids. Between the trimmed V and J ends, which lost 1 base and 9 bases, there was a span of 16 bases. CDR3 protein: CASSLGPAPTGSPLHF. The CDR3 DNA reads as TGTGCCAGCAGTTTAGGCCCCGCCCCGACCGGTTCACCCCTCCACTTT.

V usage is TRBV6-1 and J usage is TRBJ2-1; 7 nucleotides align to TRBD1. The CDR3 sequence is 13 residues long. Looked up from germline, CDR1 is MNHNS and CDR2 is SASEGT. The CDR3 nucleotides read TGTGCAGTAGCAGGACAGGCCGACAATGAGCAGTTCTTC. Its translation is CAVAGQADNEQFF.

The chain joins TRBV11-2 to TRBJ1-1; D ambiguous. Between the trimmed V and J ends, which lost 1 base and 3 bases, there was a span of 9 bases. The CDR3 sequence is 14 residues long. Germline lookup yields CDR1 SGHAT and CDR2 FQNNGV. The CDR3 sequence: CASSLGGFDTEAFF. The CDR3 DNA follows: TGTGCCAGCAGCTTAGGTGGGTTCGACACTGAAGCTTTCTTT.

The DNA for the CDR3 is TGTGCCAGCTCACCTATGTCCTACGAGCAGTACTTC. It encodes CASSPMSYEQYF. The chain employs TRBV18 and TRBJ2-7; D ambiguous. CDR1 and CDR2 (germline): KGHSH, LQKENI. This CDR3 has 12 amino acids. Trimming removed 3 bases from V and 1 base from J, with 4 bases in between.

This clonotype was detected only a few times. This chain joins TRBV5-1 and TRBJ1-6, with 7 bases fitting TRBD1. With 0 bases clipped from V and 8 bases from J, the junction kept 5 bases outside the gene matches. The CDR3 runs 15 residues. Germline V lookup: CDR1 SGHRS, CDR2 YFSETQ. The CDR3 DNA reads as TGCGCCAGCAGCTTGGCCCGGGACAGATATTCACCCCTCCACTTT. Translating gives CASSLARDRYSPLHF.

A few counts support this clonotype. This chain connects TRBV7-9 to TRBJ1-5; D is perhaps TRBD1 (6 bases). V lost 5 bases and J 6 bases, leaving 17 bases between the germline ends. The CDR3 spans 15 residues. The germline gives CDR1 SEHNR, CDR2 FQNEAQ (reference sequence). In nucleotides, the CDR3 is TGTGCCAGCAGCCCCACAGGGAGCCTTGGTCAGCCCCAGCATTTT. As protein: CASSPTGSLGQPQHF. Drawing the rest from reference TRBV7-9 and TRBJ1-5, the complete variable domain is DTGVSQNPRHKITKRGQNVTFRCDPISEHNRLYWYRQTLGQGPEFLTYFQNEAQLEKSRLLSDRFSAERPKGSFSTLEIQRTEQGDSAMYLCASSPTGSLGQPQHFGDGTRLSIL.

The J gene is TRBJ1-2, the V gene TRBV10-3; D remains ambiguous. The CDR3 length is 11 residues. Germline V gives CDR1 ENHRY, CDR2 SYGVKD. V dropped 3 bases and J dropped 8 bases, with 7 bases sitting between them. CDR3 nucleotide sequence: TGTGCCATCAGTGATTTGGGGGGCTACACCTTC. It specifies CAISDLGGYTF.

The chain carries TRBV20-1 and TRBJ1-5, with D uncertain. Germline CDR1 and CDR2: DFQATT and SNEGSKA (reference sequence). This CDR3 spans 16 amino acids. Trimming removed 1 base from V and 2 bases from J, with 15 bases in between. In nucleotides, the CDR3 is TGCAGTGCTAGAGTCCCCGGTGGACCGGGCAATCAGCCCCAGCATTTT. Translated, it gives CSARVPGGPGNQPQHF.

This clonotype was seen only a few times. The V gene is TRBV7-9, the J gene TRBJ1-1; D not certain. Germline assignment: CDR1 SEHNR and CDR2 FQNEAQ (reference sequence). The CDR3 spans 13 residues. V lost 1 base and J lost 8, with 11 bases in between. CDR3 residues: CASSLVRYNEAFF. CDR3 DNA sequence: TGTGCCAGCAGCTTAGTTCGGTACAACGAAGCTTTCTTT.

This clonotype was seen repeatedly, ten times or more. V gene TRBV5-1 combines with J gene TRBJ1-1, with 9 bases lining up with TRBD1. This CDR3 comprises 14 residues. The V segment lost 6 bases and the J segment 7 bases; nucleotides outside the gene matches: 10. CDR1 is SGHRS and CDR2 is YFSETQ in the germline V gene. This CDR3 reads CASTPGTGTIEAFF. The CDR3 DNA sequence: TGCGCCAGCACTCCGGGGACAGGGACGATTGAAGCTTTCTTT.

CDR3 sequence: CASSLAGTVVDGYTF. The CDR3 coding sequence is TGTGCCAGCAGTTTAGCGGGGACAGTAGTCGATGGCTACACCTTC. The V and J genes are TRBV12-3 or TRBV12-4 and TRBJ1-2; 7 bases are shared with TRBD1. The CDR3 is 15 amino acids. J was trimmed by 6 bases and V by 0 bases; bases with no gene match: 7.

This clonotype was seen repeatedly, ten times or more. This chain joins TRBV7-9 and TRBJ2-3; D is perhaps TRBD2 (5 bases). This CDR3 spans 14 amino acids. The V and J ends lost 6 bases and 6 bases respectively, with 16 bases between them. The germline V gene has CDR1 SEHNR and CDR2 FQNEAQ (reference sequence). The CDR3 DNA sequence: TGTGCCAGCAGTAGAACCGCGGGCCTCGATACGCAGTATTTT. Protein product: CASSRTAGLDTQYF.